Below, 25 T cell receptor beta chains from the same sample are listed, as sequenced in a study of T cells expressing NK-cell markers. TCRdb re-called the 5' RACE reads, yielding one record per CDR3 amino acid sequence without DNA. This table holds over 120,000 distinct CDR3 sequences. The specimen sequenced was blood T cells: a sorted CD56 or NKG2C T cell subset, CD4+ or CD8+ T cells, or bulk PBMC T cells (not recorded which). The receptor source for this set is a man aged 18 to 35 in good health.

The CDR3: CASRRASETKNIQYF. The chain carries TRBV6-2 or TRBV6-3 and TRBJ2-4. This CDR3 is built from 15 residues. CDR1 and CDR2 from the germline V gene are MNHEY and SVGEGT.

This chain joins TRBV5-1 and TRBJ2-7; the D gene TCRdb calls, TRBD1, cannot be checked with no DNA. There are 18 residues in the CDR3. Per germline, CDR1 SGHRS and CDR2 YFSETQ. CDR3: CASSLGPGQRGYGYEQYF.

The chain has TRBV4-3 and TRBJ2-7; TCRdb's assignment of TRBD1 cannot be checked, as there is no DNA. The germline V gene encodes CDR1 LGHNA and CDR2 YSLEER. The CDR3 extends over 16 amino acids. Here the CDR3 reads CASSQDGGGIAYEQYF.

This rearrangement joins TRBV29-1 to TRBJ2-7; TCRdb outputs TRBD1, but without DNA this stays unchecked. CDR3 size: 13 residues. Germline assignment: CDR1 SQVTM and CDR2 ANQGSEA. The CDR3 protein is CSVRPQTSYEQYF.

The rearrangement uses TRBV20-1 and TRBJ2-7. Germline-derived CDR1 and CDR2 are DFQATT and SNEGSKA (reference sequence). The CDR3 length is 12 residues. The CDR3 protein is CSARVSNYEQYF.

The CDR3 reads CASSSVGGGLSEQFF. V usage is TRBV4-1 and J usage is TRBJ2-1; checking the TCRdb D call of TRBD2 is not possible without DNA. CDR1 and CDR2 (germline): MGHRA, YSYEKL. This CDR3 region has 15 residues.

The chain links TRBV30 to TRBJ2-7; TCRdb names TRBD1, which stays unverified in the absence of DNA. The CDR3 runs 15 residues. Germline loops: CDR1 GTSNPN, CDR2 SVGIG (reference sequence). CDR3 in amino acids: CAWSNIDRVGYEQYF.

This sequence joins TRBV5-1 and TRBJ2-5. Per germline, CDR1 SGHRS and CDR2 YFSETQ. The CDR3 has 14 amino acids. This chain's CDR3 is CASSLANQGETQYF. Filled out from reference TRBV5-1 and TRBJ2-5, the complete variable domain reads KAGVTQTPRYLIKTRGQQVTLSCSPISGHRSVSWYQQTPGQGLQFLFEYFSETQRNKGNFPGRFSGRQFSNSRSEMNVSTLELGDSALYLCASSLANQGETQYFGPGTRLLVL.

This rearrangement joins TRBV7-2 to TRBJ2-1. Germline CDR1 SGHTA, CDR2 FQGNSA. The CDR3 covers 11 residues. CDR3 protein: CASSRFDEQFF.

The chain has TRBV7-9 and TRBJ1-1; TCRdb's assignment of TRBD1 cannot be checked, as there is no DNA. There are 13 residues in the CDR3. From germline, CDR1 is SEHNR and CDR2 FQNEAQ (reference sequence). Here the CDR3 reads CASRGTGATEAFF.

CDR3 region: CASSDRAPLGETQYF. The chain uses TRBV12-3 or TRBV12-4 and TRBJ2-5; without DNA, the TCRdb call of TRBD1 cannot be checked. The CDR3 has 15 amino acids.

V and J are TRBV12-3 or TRBV12-4 and TRBJ2-7; with no DNA, the TCRdb D assignment of TRBD1 cannot be verified. The CDR3 loop spans 14 amino acids. CDR3 region: CASSDSDRVHEQYF.

The chain combines TRBV4-1 with TRBJ1-5; TCRdb indicates TRBD1, and absent DNA this call remains unverified. The CDR3 spans 15 residues. The germline CDR1 and CDR2 sequences are MGHRA and YSYEKL. The CDR3 spells CASSQVARGEQPQHF.

The chain uses TRBV9 and TRBJ2-7; TCRdb proposes TRBD1, but this gene call is untestable without DNA. The CDR3 extends over 16 amino acids. The germline CDR1 and CDR2 sequences are SGDLS and YYNGEE. This chain's CDR3 is CASSVGSGGGSTEQYF.

The chain joins TRBV20-1 to TRBJ2-1; TCRdb designates TRBD2, a call that cannot be tested without DNA. CDR1 and CDR2 from the germline V gene are DFQATT and SNEGSKA (reference sequence). CDR3 length: 15 amino acids. The CDR3 sequence: CSAKTGLAGGHEQFF.

The chain links TRBV29-1 to TRBJ2-5. The CDR3 spans 11 residues. Germline CDR1 reads SQVTM; CDR2 reads ANQGSEA. CDR3 in amino acids: CSVDGGGTQYF.

This chain uses TRBV4-1 with TRBJ2-4; TCRdb picks TRBD1, but there is no DNA to check that call. The CDR3 is 15 residues long. Germline V gene lookup returns CDR1 MGHRA and CDR2 YSYEKL. The CDR3 sequence: CASSQDPGAKNIQYF.

This chain connects TRBV25-1 to TRBJ2-7. Germline-derived CDR1 and CDR2 are MGHDK and SYGVNS. CDR3 length: 14 residues. The CDR3 is CASSESNSGYEQYF.

The genes are TRBV18 and TRBJ2-1. CDR3 length equals 16 residues. CDR1 is KGHSH and CDR2 is LQKENI in the germline V gene. CDR3 protein: CASSPPQEVPYNEQFF.

The J gene is TRBJ2-1, the V gene TRBV7-3; lacking DNA, the TRBD1 call made by TCRdb goes unchecked. Germline assignment: CDR1 SGHTA and CDR2 FQGTGA. The CDR3 contains 12 residues. The CDR3 reads CASSLGGTEQFF.

The chain couples TRBV20-1 to TRBJ2-7. Germline CDR1 reads DFQATT; CDR2 reads SNEGSKA (reference sequence). This CDR3 is built from 13 residues. CDR3 sequence reads: CSASQGRTYEQYF.

This chain uses TRBV11-2 with TRBJ2-1; the D call of TRBD1 rests on TCRdb alone, since no DNA is present to check it. CDR1 and CDR2 from the germline V gene are SGHAT and FQNNGV. There are 11 residues in the CDR3. The CDR3 spells CASTTGGEQFF.

The V gene is TRBV21-1, the J gene TRBJ2-1; absent DNA, TCRdb's TRBD2 call cannot be checked. TRBV21-1 is deemed a pseudogene. This CDR3 has 19 residues. CDR3 sequence reads: CASSKVTSERGEGYNEQFF.

The V gene is TRBV5-1, the J gene TRBJ2-7; TCRdb names TRBD1, which stays unverified in the absence of DNA. This CDR3 region has 14 residues. Germline lookup yields CDR1 SGHRS and CDR2 YFSETQ. The CDR3 here is CASTGHDHPYEQYF.

CDR3: CASSSGQGARNIQYF. This chain links TRBV12-3 or TRBV12-4 with TRBJ2-4; checking the TCRdb D call of TRBD1 is not possible without DNA. CDR3 length: 15 amino acids.